The 15 T cell receptor beta chains below all came from one sample that was sequenced in a study of blood T cell repertoires in COVID-19. Some clones are missing from TCRdb's copy, which holds only in-frame ones; the method was immunoSEQ multiplex PCR. Of approximately 500,000 clones in the sample, about 91% were seen once. The sequenced sample consisted of peripheral blood. These receptors were taken from a young man with COVID-19, enrolled during active disease.

This chain uses TRBV11-2 with TRBJ2-2; the D gene is possibly TRBD2 (5 bases). The CDR3 extends over 15 amino acids. Germline lookup yields CDR1 SGHAT and CDR2 FQNNGV. V lost 1 base and J 3 bases, leaving 9 bases between the germline ends. The CDR3, as DNA: TGTGCCAGCAGCTTAGGGTCCGGGGACACCGGGGAGCTGTTTTTT. Protein sequence: CASSLGSGDTGELFF.

The CDR3 is CASSLAASGRREQYF. In nucleotides, the CDR3 is TGCGCCAGCAGCTTGGCGGCTAGCGGGAGAAGGGAGCAGTACTTC. The gene calls are TRBV5-1 and TRBJ2-7, with 10 bases fitting TRBD2. The CDR3 length is 15 residues. The V and J ends lost 0 bases and 7 bases, in that order; junction bases with no gene match: 7. Germline assignment: CDR1 SGHRS and CDR2 YFSETQ.

For the CDR3, the DNA is TGTGCCAGTAGCAGCGCCCCAGGGGATGAGCAGTTCTTC. This encodes CASSSAPGDEQFF. The chain has TRBV19 and TRBJ2-1; TRBD1 is a possible D gene (6 bases). The CDR3 length is 13 residues. V lost 6 bases, J lost 8 bases, and 14 bases lay in between. Germline V gene sequence: CDR1 LNHDA, CDR2 SQIVND (reference sequence).

This chain links TRBV14 with TRBJ1-3; 8 positions agree with TRBD1. Germline V CDR1 and CDR2: SGHDN, FVKESK. The V and J ends lost 3 bases and 4 bases, in that order; junction bases with no gene match: 5. CDR3 length: 15 residues. DNA for the CDR3: TGTGCCAGCAGCCAGGGACAGGCGTCGGGAAACACCATATATTTT. The encoded protein is CASSQGQASGNTIYF. Drawing the rest from reference TRBV14 and TRBJ1-3, the complete variable domain is EAGVTQFPSHSVIEKGQTVTLRCDPISGHDNLYWYRRVMGKEIKFLLHFVKESKQDESGMPNNRFLAERTGGTYSTLKVQPAELEDSGVYFCASSQGQASGNTIYFGEGSWLTVV.

This sequence joins TRBV2 and TRBJ2-7; TRBD1 matches 10 bases. Germline CDR1 reads SNHLY; CDR2 reads FYNNEI. V trimming: 6 bases; J trimming: 1 base; junction bases outside the gene matches: 3. The CDR3 is 14 amino acids. CDR3 sequence (DNA): TGTGCCAGCAGAGGGACAGGGGCGTCCTACGAGCAGTACTTC. Translated, it gives CASRGTGASYEQYF.

The chain combines TRBV6-5 with TRBJ1-4; weak D call: TRBD1 (6 bases). V shed 8 bases and J shed 8 bases, with 12 bases lying between them. The germline CDR1 and CDR2 sequences are MNHEY and SVGAGI. CDR3 length equals 12 residues. The CDR3 region has the DNA TGTGCCAGCCGGGACATCGACGAAAAACTGTTTTTT. It translates to CASRDIDEKLFF.

The chain recombines TRBV6-2 or TRBV6-3 with TRBJ2-7, with D hard to call. CDR1 and CDR2 (germline): MNHEY, SVGEGT. This CDR3 comprises 15 residues. With 6 bases removed from V and 2 bases from J, the gap between germline ends came to 17 bases. The CDR3 spells CASSPTSTLTYEQYF. The CDR3 nucleotides read TGTGCCAGCAGCCCCACCTCCACACTAACCTACGAGCAGTACTTC.

The V call is TRBV7-2, the J call TRBJ2-1; 13 bases fit TRBD2. The CDR3 runs 15 residues. Germline V gene data show CDR1 as SGHTA and CDR2 as FQGNSA. The J segment lost 8 bases and the V segment lost 5 bases, leaving 6 bases of the junction unmatched. CDR3 bases: TGTGCCAGCAGCCCCGGGACTAGCGGGGCCTATGAGCAGTTCTTC. Translation: CASSPGTSGAYEQFF.

This clone occurred once. The chain couples TRBV7-2 to TRBJ1-2; D is undetermined. CDR1 and CDR2 from the germline V gene are SGHTA and FQGNSA. The V and J ends lost 5 bases and 3 bases respectively, with 10 bases between them. This CDR3 is built from 13 residues. In DNA form, the CDR3 reads TGTGCCAGCAGCCCTTCCGGGTACTATGGCTACACCTTC. Amino acids: CASSPSGYYGYTF. The whole variable domain, filled in from reference TRBV7-2 and TRBJ1-2, reads GAGVSQSPSNKVTEKGKDVELRCDPISGHTALYWYRQSLGQGLEFLIYFQGNSAPDKSGLPSDRFSAERTGGSVSTLTIQRTQQEDSAVYLCASSPSGYYGYTFGSGTRLTVV.

The chain joins TRBV5-1 to TRBJ1-2; TRBD1 is a possible D gene (5 bases). V was trimmed by 4 bases and J by 3 bases, leaving 10 bases between them. Germline V gene lookup returns CDR1 SGHRS and CDR2 YFSETQ. The CDR3 consists of 13 residues. CDR3 in amino acids: CASSADSYYGYTF. In DNA form, the CDR3 reads TGCGCCAGCAGCGCCGACAGCTACTATGGCTACACCTTC. The full variable domain, its missing parts supplied by reference TRBV5-1 and TRBJ1-2, is KAGVTQTPRYLIKTRGQQVTLSCSPISGHRSVSWYQQTPGQGLQFLFEYFSETQRNKGNFPGRFSGRQFSNSRSEMNVSTLELGDSALYLCASSADSYYGYTFGSGTRLTVV.

The chain links TRBV7-6 to TRBJ2-3; 7 bases agree with TRBD2. V dropped 3 bases and J dropped 5; count of bases not matched to a gene: 8. CDR1 is SGHVS, CDR2 FNYEAQ, per germline. This CDR3 is 15 amino acids long. The CDR3 reads CASSFYERDGDTQYF. The CDR3 DNA reads TGTGCCAGCAGCTTTTACGAGCGGGACGGAGATACGCAGTATTTT. Supplemented by reference TRBV7-6 and TRBJ2-3, the full variable domain reads GAGVSQSPRYKVTKRGQDVALRCDPISGHVSLYWYRQALGQGPEFLTYFNYEAQQDKSGLPNDRFSAERPEGSISTLTIQRTEQRDSAMYRCASSFYERDGDTQYFGPGTRLTVL.

The chain links TRBV15 to TRBJ2-2, with 7 bases aligning to TRBD2. V was pared by 3 bases and J by 0 bases, with 10 bases of the junction left unmatched. The germline gives CDR1 LNHNV, CDR2 YYDKDF (reference sequence). The CDR3 spans 18 residues. Written as DNA, the CDR3 is TGTGCCACCAGCAGCCTCTATTCCGGGACTACGAACACCGGGGAGCTGTTTTTT. It is translated as CATSSLYSGTTNTGELFF.

DNA of the CDR3: TGTGCCAGCAGCGTAGGGGCAGGGAATGAAAAACTGTTTTTT. Translating gives CASSVGAGNEKLFF. The chain links TRBV9 to TRBJ1-4; D is perhaps TRBD1 (5 bases). Germline lookup yields CDR1 SGDLS and CDR2 YYNGEE. Trimming took off 0 bases at V and 5 bases at J, with 8 bases between the two ends. The CDR3 consists of 14 residues.

V usage is TRBV12-3 or TRBV12-4 and J usage is TRBJ2-7; TRBD2 is a possible D gene (5 bases). The CDR3 totals 12 residues. V was cut by 6 bases and J by 7 bases, with 13 bases left in between. This CDR3 is CASSPSSPEQYF. DNA for the CDR3: TGTGCCAGCAGCCCTTCTAGCCCTGAGCAGTACTTC.

The gene calls are TRBV5-1 and TRBJ1-2, with D unclear. There are 14 residues in the CDR3. From germline, CDR1 is SGHRS and CDR2 YFSETQ. V lost 3 bases, J lost 2 bases, and 11 bases lay in between. CDR3 residues: CASSSKAGNYGYTF. The CDR3 DNA follows: TGCGCCAGCAGCTCCAAGGCCGGGAACTATGGCTACACCTTC.